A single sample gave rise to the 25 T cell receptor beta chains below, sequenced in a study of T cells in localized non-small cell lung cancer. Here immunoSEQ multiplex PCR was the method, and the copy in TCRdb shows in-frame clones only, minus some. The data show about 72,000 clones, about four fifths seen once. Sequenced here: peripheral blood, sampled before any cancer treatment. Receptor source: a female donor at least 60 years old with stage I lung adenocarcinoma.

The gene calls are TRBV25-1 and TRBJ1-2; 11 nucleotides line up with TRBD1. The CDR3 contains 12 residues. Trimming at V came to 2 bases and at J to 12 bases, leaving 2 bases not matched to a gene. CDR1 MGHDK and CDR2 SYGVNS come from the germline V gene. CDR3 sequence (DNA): TGTGCCAGCAGTGAAGGGACAGGGGGACACACCTTC. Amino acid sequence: CASSEGTGGHTF.

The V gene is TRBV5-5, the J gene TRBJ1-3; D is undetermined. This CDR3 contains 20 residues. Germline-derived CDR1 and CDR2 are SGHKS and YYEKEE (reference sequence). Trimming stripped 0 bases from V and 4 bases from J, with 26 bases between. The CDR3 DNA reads TGTGCCAGCAGCTTGGTATCCCTAGCGGCAGGCACCCGAGAAGGAAACACCATATATTTT. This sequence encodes CASSLVSLAAGTREGNTIYF. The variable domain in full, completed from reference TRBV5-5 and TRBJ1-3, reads DAGVTQSPTHLIKTRGQQVTLRCSPISGHKSVSWYQQVLGQGPQFIFQYYEKEERGRGNFPDRFSARQFPNYSSELNVNALLLGDSALYLCASSLVSLAAGTREGNTIYFGEGSWLTVV.

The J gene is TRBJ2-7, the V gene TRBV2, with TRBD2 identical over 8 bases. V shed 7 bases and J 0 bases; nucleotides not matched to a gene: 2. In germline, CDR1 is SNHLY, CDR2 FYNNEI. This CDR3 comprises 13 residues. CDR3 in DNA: TGTGCCAGCAAGCGGGGGCCCTCCTACGAGCAGTACTTC. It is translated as CASKRGPSYEQYF. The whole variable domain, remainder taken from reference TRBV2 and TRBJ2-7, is EPEVTQTPSHQVTQMGQEVILRCVPISNHLYFYWYRQILGQKVEFLVSFYNNEISEKSEIFDDQFSVERPDGSNFTLKIRSTKLEDSAMYFCASKRGPSYEQYFGPGTRLTVT.

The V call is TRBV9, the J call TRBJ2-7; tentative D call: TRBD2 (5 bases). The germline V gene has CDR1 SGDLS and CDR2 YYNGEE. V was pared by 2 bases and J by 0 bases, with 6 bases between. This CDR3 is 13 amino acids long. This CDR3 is CASSVGNSYEQYF. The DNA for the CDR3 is TGTGCCAGCAGCGTCGGGAACTCCTACGAGCAGTACTTC.

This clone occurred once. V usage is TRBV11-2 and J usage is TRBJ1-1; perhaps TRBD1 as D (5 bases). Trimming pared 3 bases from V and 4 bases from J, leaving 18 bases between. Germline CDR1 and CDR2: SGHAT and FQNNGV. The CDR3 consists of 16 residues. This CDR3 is CASSLGDDRGSTEAFF. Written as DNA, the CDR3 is TGTGCCAGCAGCTTGGGGGACGATAGGGGTAGCACTGAAGCTTTCTTT.

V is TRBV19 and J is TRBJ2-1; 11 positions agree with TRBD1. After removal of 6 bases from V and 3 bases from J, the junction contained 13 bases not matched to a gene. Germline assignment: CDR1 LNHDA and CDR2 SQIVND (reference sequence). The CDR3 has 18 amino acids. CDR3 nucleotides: TGTGCCAGTAGCTCTCTCCCCCCCGGGACAGGGGGCTACAATGAGCAGTTCTTC. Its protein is CASSSLPPGTGGYNEQFF.

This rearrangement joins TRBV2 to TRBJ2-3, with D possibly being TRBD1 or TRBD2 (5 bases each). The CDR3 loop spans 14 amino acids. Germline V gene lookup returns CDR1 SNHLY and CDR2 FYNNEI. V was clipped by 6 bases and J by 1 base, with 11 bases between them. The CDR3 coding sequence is TGTGCCAGCAGACTCCGAGGGGGCACAGATACGCAGTATTTT. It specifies CASRLRGGTDTQYF.

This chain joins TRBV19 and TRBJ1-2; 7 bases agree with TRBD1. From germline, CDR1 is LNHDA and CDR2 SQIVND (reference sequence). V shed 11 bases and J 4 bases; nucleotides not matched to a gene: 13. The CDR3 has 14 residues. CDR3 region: CARRGGGEFYGYTF. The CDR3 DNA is TGTGCCCGGAGGGGAGGGGGCGAATTCTATGGCTACACCTTC.

Written as DNA, the CDR3 is TGTGCCAGCAGGGGGGGACAGGGCAGCAATCAGCCCCAGCATTTT. The encoded protein is CASRGGQGSNQPQHF. The chain joins TRBV6-6 to TRBJ1-5, with 9 bases aligning to TRBD1. V trimming: 6 bases; J trimming: 1 base; junction bases outside the gene matches: 4. Germline V lookup: CDR1 MNHNY, CDR2 SVGAGI (reference sequence). The CDR3 extends over 15 amino acids.

The CDR3 DNA is TGTGCCAGCAGCCGGGGTGGCCCGAGGATTAGCGGGAGGTCAAACTACGAGCAGTACTTC. Residues: CASSRGGPRISGRSNYEQYF. The rearrangement links TRBV5-4 to TRBJ2-7; 10 nucleotides align to TRBD2. In germline, CDR1 is SGHNT, CDR2 YYREEE (reference sequence). The V and J ends lost 4 bases and 3 bases, in that order; junction bases with no gene match: 22. This CDR3 is built from 20 residues.

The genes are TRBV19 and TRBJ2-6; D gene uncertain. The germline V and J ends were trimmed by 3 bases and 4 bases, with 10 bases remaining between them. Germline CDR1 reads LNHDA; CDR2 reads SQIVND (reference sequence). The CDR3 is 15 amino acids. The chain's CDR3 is CASSILTAGANVLTF. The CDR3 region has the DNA TGTGCCAGTAGTATTTTAACAGCGGGGGCCAACGTCCTGACTTTC.

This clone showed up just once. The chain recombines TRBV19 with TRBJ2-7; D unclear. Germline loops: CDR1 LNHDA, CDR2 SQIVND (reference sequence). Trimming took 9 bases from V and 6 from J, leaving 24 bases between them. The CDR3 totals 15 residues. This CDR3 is CASNSGKKGLGEQYF. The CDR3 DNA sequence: TGTGCCAGCAACAGTGGAAAGAAGGGTCTCGGCGAGCAGTACTTC.

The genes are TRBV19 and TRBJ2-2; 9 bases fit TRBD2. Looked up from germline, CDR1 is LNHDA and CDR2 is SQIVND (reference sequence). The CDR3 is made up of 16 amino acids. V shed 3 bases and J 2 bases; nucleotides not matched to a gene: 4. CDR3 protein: CASSIRGLANTGELFF. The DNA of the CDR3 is TGTGCCAGTAGTATTAGGGGACTAGCTAACACCGGGGAGCTGTTTTTT. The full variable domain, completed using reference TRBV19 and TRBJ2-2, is DGGITQSPKYLFRKEGQNVTLSCEQNLNHDAMYWYRQDPGQGLRLIYYSQIVNDFQKGDIAEGYSVSREKKESFPLTVTSAQKNPTAFYLCASSIRGLANTGELFFGEGSRLTVL.

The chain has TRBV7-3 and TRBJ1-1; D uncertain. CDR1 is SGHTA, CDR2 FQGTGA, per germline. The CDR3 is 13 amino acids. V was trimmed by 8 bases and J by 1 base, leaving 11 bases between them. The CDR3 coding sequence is TGTGCCAGCGCTACCTCACCGAACACTGAAGCTTTCTTT. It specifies CASATSPNTEAFF.

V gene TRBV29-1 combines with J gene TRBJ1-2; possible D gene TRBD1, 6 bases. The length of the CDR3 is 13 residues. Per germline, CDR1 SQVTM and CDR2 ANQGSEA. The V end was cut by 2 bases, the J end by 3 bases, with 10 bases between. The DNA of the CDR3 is TGCAGCGTTGAACGGGGGCCCGACTATGGCTACACCTTC. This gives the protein CSVERGPDYGYTF. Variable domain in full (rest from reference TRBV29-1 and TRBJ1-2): SAVISQKPSRDICQRGTSLTIQCQVDSQVTMMFWYRQQPGQSLTLIATANQGSEATYESGFVIDKFPISRPNLTFSTLTVSNMSPEDSSIYLCSVERGPDYGYTFGSGTRLTVV.

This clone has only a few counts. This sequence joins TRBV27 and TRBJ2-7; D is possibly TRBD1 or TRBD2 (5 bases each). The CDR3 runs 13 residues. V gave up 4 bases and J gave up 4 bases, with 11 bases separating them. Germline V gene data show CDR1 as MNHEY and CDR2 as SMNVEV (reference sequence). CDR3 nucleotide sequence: TGTGCCAGCAGTTACCGGGACGAGTACGAGCAGTACTTC. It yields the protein CASSYRDEYEQYF.

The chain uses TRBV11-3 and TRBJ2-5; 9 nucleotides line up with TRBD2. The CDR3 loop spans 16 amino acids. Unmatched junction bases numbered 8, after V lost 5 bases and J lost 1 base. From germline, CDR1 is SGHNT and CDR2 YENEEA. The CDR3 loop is CASSPGIAGVQETQYF. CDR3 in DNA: TGTGCCAGCAGCCCTGGGATAGCGGGAGTCCAAGAGACCCAGTACTTC. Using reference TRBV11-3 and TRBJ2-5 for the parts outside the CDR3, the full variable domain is EAGVVQSPRYKIIEKKQPVAFWCNPISGHNTLYWYLQNLGQGPELLIRYENEEAVDDSQLPKDRFSAERLKGVDSTLKIQPAELGDSAVYLCASSPGIAGVQETQYFGPGTRLLVL.

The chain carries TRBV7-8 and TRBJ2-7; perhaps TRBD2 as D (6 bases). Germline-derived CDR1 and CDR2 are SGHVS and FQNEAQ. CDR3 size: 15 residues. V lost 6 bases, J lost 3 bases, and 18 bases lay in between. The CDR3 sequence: CASSSLTRRGYEQYF. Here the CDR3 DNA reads TGTGCCAGCAGTTCGCTGACCCGGAGGGGCTACGAGCAGTACTTC. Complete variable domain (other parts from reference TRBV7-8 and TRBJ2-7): GAGVSQSPRYKVAKRGQDVALRCDPISGHVSLFWYQQALGQGPEFLTYFQNEAQLDKSGLPSDRFFAERPEGSVSTLKIQRTQQEDSAVYLCASSSLTRRGYEQYFGPGTRLTVT.

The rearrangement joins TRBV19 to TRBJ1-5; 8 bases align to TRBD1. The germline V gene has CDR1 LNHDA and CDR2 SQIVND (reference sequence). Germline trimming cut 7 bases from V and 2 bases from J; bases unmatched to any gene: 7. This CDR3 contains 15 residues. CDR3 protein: CASTSSGGRNQPQHF. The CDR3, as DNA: TGTGCCAGTACCTCGTCAGGGGGCCGCAATCAGCCCCAGCATTTT.

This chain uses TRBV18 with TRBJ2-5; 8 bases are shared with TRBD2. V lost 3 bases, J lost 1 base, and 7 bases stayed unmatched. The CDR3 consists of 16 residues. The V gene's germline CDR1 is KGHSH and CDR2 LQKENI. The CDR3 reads CASSPISGGTQETQYF. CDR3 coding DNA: TGTGCCAGCTCACCGATCTCGGGGGGGACCCAAGAGACCCAGTACTTC.

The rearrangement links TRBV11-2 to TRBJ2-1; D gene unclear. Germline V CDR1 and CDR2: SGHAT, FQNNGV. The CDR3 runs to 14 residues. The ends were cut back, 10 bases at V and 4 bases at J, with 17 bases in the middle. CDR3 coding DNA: TGTGCCATTACCCCCTGGGCTGTTTACAATGAGCAGTTCTTC. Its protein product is CAITPWAVYNEQFF.

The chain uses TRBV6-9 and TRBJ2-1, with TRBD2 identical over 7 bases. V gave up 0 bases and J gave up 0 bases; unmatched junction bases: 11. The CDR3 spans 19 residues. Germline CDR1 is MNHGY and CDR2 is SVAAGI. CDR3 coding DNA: TGTGCCAGCAGTTATTCACGGGGCCTGGGGGGGGACTCCTACAATGAGCAGTTCTTC. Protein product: CASSYSRGLGGDSYNEQFF.

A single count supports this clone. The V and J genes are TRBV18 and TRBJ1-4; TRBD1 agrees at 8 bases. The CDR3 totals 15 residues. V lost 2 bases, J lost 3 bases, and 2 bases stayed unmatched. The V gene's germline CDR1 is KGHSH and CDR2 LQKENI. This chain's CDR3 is CASSPTGGPNEKLFF. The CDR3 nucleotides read TGTGCCAGCTCACCAACAGGGGGGCCTAATGAAAAACTGTTTTTT.

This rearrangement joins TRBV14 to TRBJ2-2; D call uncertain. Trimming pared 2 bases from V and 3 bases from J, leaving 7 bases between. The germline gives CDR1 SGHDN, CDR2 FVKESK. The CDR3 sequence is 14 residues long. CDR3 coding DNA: TGTGCCAGCAGCCAAATACAGTACACCGGGGAGCTGTTTTTT. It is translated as CASSQIQYTGELFF.

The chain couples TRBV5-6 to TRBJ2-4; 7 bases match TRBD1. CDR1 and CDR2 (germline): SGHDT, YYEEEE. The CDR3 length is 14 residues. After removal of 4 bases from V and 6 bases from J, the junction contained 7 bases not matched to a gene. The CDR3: CASSRRQGSNIQYF. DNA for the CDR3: TGTGCCAGCAGCCGTAGACAGGGTTCAAACATTCAGTACTTC. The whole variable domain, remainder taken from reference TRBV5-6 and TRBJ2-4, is DAGVTQSPTHLIKTRGQQVTLRCSPKSGHDTVSWYQQALGQGPQFIFQYYEEEERQRGNFPDRFSGHQFPNYSSELNVNALLLGDSALYLCASSRRQGSNIQYFGAGTRLSVL.